This entry describes one T cell receptor beta chain. Trimming removed 2 bases from V and 3 bases from J; junction bases left unmatched: 5. The CDR3 is made up of 14 amino acids. Germline V gene sequence: CDR1 SGHDT, CDR2 YYEEEE. This sample was taken from a study of blood T cell repertoires in COVID-19. This study enrolled people aged about 18 to 95 from around 26 US geographic areas. The protocol was immunoSEQ multiplex PCR, while the TCRdb copy is restricted to in-frame clones and leaves out a portion. This table holds 260,000 or so clones, around 89% found once. The sequencing input was PBMCs or T cells enriched from blood (not recorded which). The origin of this receptor is a woman aged 40 to 50 with acute COVID-19. V gene TRBV5-6 combines with J gene TRBJ2-7; TRBD1 matches 7 bases. CDR3 loop: CASSFRDRLYEQYF. The DNA for the CDR3 is TGTGCCAGCAGCTTTCGGGACAGACTCTACGAGCAGTACTTC.